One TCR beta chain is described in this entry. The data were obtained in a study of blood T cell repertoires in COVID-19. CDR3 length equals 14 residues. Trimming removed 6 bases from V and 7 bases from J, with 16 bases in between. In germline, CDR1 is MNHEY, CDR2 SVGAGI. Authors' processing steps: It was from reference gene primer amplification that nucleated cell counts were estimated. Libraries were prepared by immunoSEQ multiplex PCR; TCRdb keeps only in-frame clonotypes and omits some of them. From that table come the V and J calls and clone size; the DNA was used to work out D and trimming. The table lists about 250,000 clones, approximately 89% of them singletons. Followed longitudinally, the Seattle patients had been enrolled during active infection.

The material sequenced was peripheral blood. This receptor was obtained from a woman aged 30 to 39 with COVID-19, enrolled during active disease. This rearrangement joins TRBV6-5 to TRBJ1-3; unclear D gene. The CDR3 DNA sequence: TGTGCCAGCAGAGTACCAGGTTTAAGGAACACCATATATTTT. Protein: CASRVPGLRNTIYF.